This T cell receptor beta chain came from a study of low-dose radiotherapy and immunotherapy resistance in tumors. Germline CDR1 and CDR2: SGHRS and YFSETQ. Between the trimmed V and J ends, which lost 4 bases and 6 bases, there was a span of 16 bases. CDR3 length: 14 residues. Comments on this clonotype: This may be a read error, as it is one base from a much larger clone.

TRAV- and TRBV-specific primers, spanning alpha and beta chains, primed first-strand cDNA. A constant-region primer paired with the V-primer adapter amplified TCRs over about 20 PCR cycles. TCRdb re-called the reads with MiXCR, one entry per CDR3 protein. The sample lists 57,000 or so distinct CDR3 sequences, 25% occurring once. Time point meaning: before trial treatment. This chain links TRBV5-1 with TRBJ2-5, with no clear D. This specimen was PBMCs, taken before treatment. The sequence came from a male donor with prostate cancer. The CDR3 sequence is CASSIKAVGKTQYF. In nucleotides, the CDR3 is TGCGCCAGCAGCATTAAGGCGGTTGGCAAGACCCAGTACTTC.